The 28 T cell receptor beta chains presented below share a single source sample, sequenced in a study of T-cell reconstitution after alpha-beta-depleted transplantation in children. Unique molecular identifiers featured in how the TCRbeta library was prepared. TCRdb processed the PCR reads anew with MiXCR; each CDR3 protein has one entry. The table shows roughly 610,000 distinct CDR3 sequences, with approximately 10% occurring only once. Sequences were derived from PBMCs from the stem cell graft donor, sampled from the stem cell graft. The receptor set was obtained from a human donor who donated a stem cell graft to a child with acute myeloid leukemia.

The chain has TRBV14 and TRBJ2-7, with D uncertain. Trimming removed 1 base from V and 11 bases from J, with 15 bases in between. Germline V lookup: CDR1 SGHDN, CDR2 FVKESK. This CDR3 is built from 13 residues. The CDR3 nucleotides read TGTGCCAGCAGCCAAGCGGCCCGAGCAGTAAAGTACTTC. As protein: CASSQAARAVKYF. Drawing the rest from reference TRBV14 and TRBJ2-7, the complete variable domain is EAGVTQFPSHSVIEKGQTVTLRCDPISGHDNLYWYRRVMGKEIKFLLHFVKESKQDESGMPNNRFLAERTGGTYSTLKVQPAELEDSGVYFCASSQAARAVKYFGPGTRLTVT.

This clonotype was picked up many times. The chain uses TRBV5-1 and TRBJ2-3; no firm D call. The germline CDR1 and CDR2 sequences are SGHRS and YFSETQ. Trimming left V 3 bases short and J 2 bases short, with 4 bases between. The CDR3 is 12 residues long. The CDR3 loop is CASSSATDTQYF. DNA of the CDR3: TGCGCCAGCAGCTCCGCCACAGATACGCAGTATTTT.

This clonotype was counted ten times or more. The V gene is TRBV29-1, the J gene TRBJ2-7; TRBD1 aligns across 8 bases. Germline V lookup: CDR1 SQVTM, CDR2 ANQGSEA. V dropped 3 bases and J dropped 7; count of bases not matched to a gene: 14. This CDR3 region has 15 residues. CDR3: CSVERQGSFKVEQYF. CDR3 coding DNA: TGCAGCGTTGAGAGACAGGGGAGTTTTAAAGTTGAGCAGTACTTC.

This clonotype was observed many times. This chain links TRBV27 with TRBJ2-1, with D perhaps TRBD2 (6 bases). CDR1 is MNHEY and CDR2 is SMNVEV in the germline V gene (reference sequence). Between the trimmed V and J ends, which lost 4 bases and 5 bases, there was a span of 12 bases. This CDR3 spans 14 amino acids. CDR3 loop: CASSSRGLDNEQFF. For the CDR3, the DNA is TGTGCCAGCAGTTCAAGGGGACTGGACAATGAGCAGTTCTTC.

About this clonotype: This may be a read error, as it is one base from a much larger clone. This chain links TRBV6-9 with TRBJ2-3; 13 bases fit TRBD2. This CDR3 region has 16 residues. Germline CDR1 and CDR2: MNHGY and SVAAGI. For the CDR3, the DNA is TGTGCCAGCAGTTGGGGACTAGCGGGACGCACAGATACGCGGTATTTT. This gives the protein CASSWGLAGRTDTRYF.

V and J are TRBV7-2 and TRBJ2-7; TRBD2 agrees at 14 bases. Germline loops: CDR1 SGHTA, CDR2 FQGNSA. The J segment lost 5 bases and the V segment lost 5 bases, leaving 11 bases of the junction unmatched. The CDR3 is made up of 17 amino acids. CDR3 sequence (DNA): TGTGCCAGCAGCCCGCGACTAGCGGGAGGGCCGAGCAACGAGCAGTACTTC. Residues: CASSPRLAGGPSNEQYF.

This clonotype was counted at least ten times. The chain carries TRBV21-1 and TRBJ2-2; the table's D call of TRBD2 was not tested on the DNA. TRBV21-1 is listed as a pseudogene. This CDR3 has 19 residues. As DNA, the CDR3 is TGTGCCAGCAGCAAAAGGGGAGGTAGCGGGAGGCGGAACACCGGGGAGCTGTTTTTT. Amino acids: CASSKRGGSGRRNTGELFF.

V gene TRBV4-3 combines with J gene TRBJ2-7; no clear D. This CDR3 has 13 residues. Germline V lookup: CDR1 LGHNA, CDR2 YSLEER. The V and J ends lost 1 base and 13 bases respectively, with 17 bases between them. CDR3 in DNA: TGCGCCAGCAGCCAAGTCCGGGCAGGTGGTGTTTACTTC. Amino acids: CASSQVRAGGVYF.

The CDR3 nucleotides read TGCGCCAGCAGACCCACCGGAGGCCCATCGAATGGCTACACCTTC. Amino acids: CASRPTGGPSNGYTF. This sequence joins TRBV5-1 and TRBJ1-2; D is unresolved. Germline V lookup: CDR1 SGHRS, CDR2 YFSETQ. The CDR3 has 15 residues. V dropped 5 bases and J dropped 6 bases, with 20 bases sitting between them.

This clonotype was seen a few times. The chain recombines TRBV6-2 or TRBV6-3 with TRBJ1-5, with 11 bases matching TRBD1. V lost 6 bases and J lost 6; bases outside the gene matches: 7. Germline values: CDR1 MNHEY, CDR2 SVGEGT. The CDR3 runs 15 residues. CDR3 residues: CASRQDRGQGQPQHF. As DNA, the CDR3 is TGTGCCAGCAGACAGGACAGGGGGCAAGGTCAGCCCCAGCATTTT.

This clonotype has a handful of counts. This sequence joins TRBV20-1 and TRBJ1-5; a possible D gene is TRBD1 (5 bases). This CDR3 is built from 14 residues. V was shortened by 6 bases and J by 5 bases, with 17 bases between the two germline ends. The V gene's germline CDR1 is DFQATT and CDR2 SNEGSKA (reference sequence). The CDR3 here is CSARSGSDDQPQHF. The CDR3 nucleotides read TGCAGTGCCAGATCAGGGTCGGACGATCAGCCCCAGCATTTT.

This clonotype has more than one count but fewer than ten. This sequence joins TRBV20-1 and TRBJ1-2; D is unclear. Germline V gene data show CDR1 as DFQATT and CDR2 as SNEGSKA (reference sequence). Trimming pared 0 bases from V and 2 bases from J, leaving 13 bases between. The CDR3 runs 15 residues. CDR3 nucleotide sequence: TGCAGTGCTAGAGATCGGATGCGGGCCAACTATGGCTACACCTTC. Translated, it gives CSARDRMRANYGYTF.

The J gene is TRBJ2-2, the V gene TRBV5-1, with D hard to call. Trimming took 4 bases from V and 0 from J, leaving 7 bases between them. The germline gives CDR1 SGHRS, CDR2 YFSETQ. The CDR3 loop spans 14 amino acids. This CDR3 is CASSILPNTGELFF. CDR3 DNA sequence: TGCGCCAGCAGCATTCTACCGAACACCGGGGAGCTGTTTTTT.

This clonotype was observed a few times. The rearrangement uses TRBV12-3 or TRBV12-4 and TRBJ2-1; a possible D gene is TRBD1 (6 bases). There are 14 residues in the CDR3. V gave up 6 bases and J gave up 9 bases, with 18 bases separating them. The CDR3 region is CASSRGTTAGEQFF. The CDR3 DNA reads TGTGCCAGCAGCCGTGGGACAACCGCGGGTGAGCAGTTCTTC.

Ten or more counts support this clonotype. The chain couples TRBV7-6 to TRBJ1-2; TRBD1 matches at 8 bases. Germline V gene sequence: CDR1 SGHVS, CDR2 FNYEAQ. CDR3 length: 11 amino acids. V was clipped by 6 bases and J by 9 bases; unmatched bases: 3. CDR3 sequence reads: CASRPGGSYTF. CDR3 nucleotide sequence: TGTGCCAGCAGACCAGGGGGCAGCTACACCTTC.

This clonotype was counted only a few times. The junction differs from germline at one of its ends, possibly a read error. The chain uses TRBV7-7 and TRBJ2-5; the match to TRBD2 covers 8 bases. Germline CDR1 and CDR2: SSHAT and FNYEAQ (reference sequence). CDR3 length equals 13 residues. CDR3 sequence reads: CASSPQRGETQYF. As DNA, the CDR3 is TGTGCTAGCAGCCCACAGCGGGGGGAGACCCAGTACTTC.

Only a few counts were recorded for this clonotype. This chain uses TRBV24-1 with TRBJ2-1; 13 bases map to TRBD2. The CDR3 is 20 amino acids. J was trimmed by 0 bases and V by 3 bases; bases with no gene match: 10. Germline V gene sequence: CDR1 KGHDR, CDR2 SFDVKD. The DNA for the CDR3 is TGTGCCACCAGTGATCTCAGGACTAGCGGGGGCCAAAGCTCCTACAATGAGCAGTTCTTC. Translated, it gives CATSDLRTSGGQSSYNEQFF.

This clonotype was counted at least ten times. This sequence joins TRBV4-3 and TRBJ2-1; 9 positions agree with TRBD2. Germline CDR1 and CDR2: LGHNA and YSLEER. The CDR3 is 13 amino acids. With 0 bases clipped from V and 10 bases from J, the junction kept 1 base outside the gene matches. CDR3 DNA: TGCGCCAGCAGCCAAGACCTAGCGGGAGAGCAGTTCTTC. Its protein is CASSQDLAGEQFF.

This clonotype was seen a few times. The chain is built from TRBV7-9 and TRBJ2-7, with D perhaps TRBD2 (5 bases). V was shortened by 5 bases and J by 4 bases, with 15 bases between the two germline ends. Germline assignment: CDR1 SEHNR and CDR2 FQNEAQ (reference sequence). The CDR3 extends over 14 amino acids. CDR3 loop: CASSLSRTDYEQYF. CDR3 DNA sequence: TGTGCCAGCAGCCTCTCCCGGACTGATTACGAGCAGTACTTC.

The J gene is TRBJ2-1, the V gene TRBV25-1, with D perhaps matching TRBD2 (7 bases). Trimming cost V 8 bases and J 6 bases, with 17 bases left between them. CDR3 length: 14 residues. Germline loops: CDR1 MGHDK, CDR2 SYGVNS. CDR3 protein: CASRWGRGGNEQFF. In nucleotides, the CDR3 is TGTGCCAGCCGCTGGGGGCGCGGGGGCAATGAGCAGTTCTTC.

This clonotype appeared many times. The V gene is TRBV18, the J gene TRBJ2-1; 9 nucleotides line up with TRBD2. In germline, CDR1 is KGHSH, CDR2 LQKENI. The J segment lost 7 bases and the V segment lost 2 bases, leaving 6 bases of the junction unmatched. CDR3 length equals 15 residues. CDR3 DNA sequence: TGTGCCAGCTCACCAATAGCGGGAGTAGTAAATGAGCAGTTCTTC. This sequence encodes CASSPIAGVVNEQFF.

The rearrangement links TRBV7-3 to TRBJ2-6; D unclear. The CDR3 has 13 amino acids. The germline gives CDR1 SGHTA, CDR2 FQGTGA. Deletions cut 6 bases from V and 2 bases from J, with 5 bases between. CDR3 nucleotides: TGTGCCAGCAGGGACGCTGGGGCCAACGTCCTGACTTTC. Protein product: CASRDAGANVLTF.

V is TRBV12-3 or TRBV12-4 and J is TRBJ2-7; D may be TRBD1 (6 bases). The CDR3 spans 16 residues. The V end lost 7 bases, the J end lost 3 bases, and 22 bases lay between the germline ends. The DNA of the CDR3 is TGTGCCAGCACCCAGGGGTGGCAGACACTTTACTACGAGCAGTACTTC. This codes for CASTQGWQTLYYEQYF.

Many counts were recorded for this clonotype. V usage is TRBV12-3 or TRBV12-4 and J usage is TRBJ1-5; a possible D gene is TRBD1 (6 bases). V lost 7 bases, J lost 2 bases, and 18 bases lay in between. The CDR3 is 16 residues long. The CDR3 reads CASTASRGPGNQPQHF. Written as DNA, the CDR3 is TGTGCCAGCACCGCCTCGCGGGGGCCAGGCAATCAGCCCCAGCATTTT.

The chain recombines TRBV20-1 with TRBJ2-3; 7 bases are a match to TRBD1. Looked up from germline, CDR1 is DFQATT and CDR2 is SNEGSKA (reference sequence). The CDR3 spans 13 residues. V shed 4 bases, J shed 6 bases, and the junction held 7 bases outside the gene matches. For the CDR3, the DNA is TGCAGTGCTACGCGGACAGGCAGGGATACGCAGTATTTT. Translation: CSATRTGRDTQYF.

The genes are TRBV12-3 or TRBV12-4 and TRBJ1-5, with D tentatively TRBD1 (6 bases). The CDR3 spans 16 residues. Between the trimmed V and J ends, which lost 6 bases and 4 bases, there was a span of 19 bases. Here the CDR3 DNA reads TGTGCCAGCAGCCAAGGGGGACTACCGGGGAATCAGCCCCAGCATTTT. This sequence encodes CASSQGGLPGNQPQHF.

This clonotype was seen a handful of times. The chain carries TRBV29-1 and TRBJ2-5, with D perhaps assigned TRBD1 or TRBD2 (5 bases each). The CDR3 consists of 13 residues. The germline gives CDR1 SQVTM, CDR2 ANQGSEA. Trimming pared 0 bases from V and 7 bases from J, leaving 12 bases between. The CDR3: CSVEEGDGGTQYF. Written as DNA, the CDR3 is TGCAGCGTTGAAGAAGGGGACGGTGGGACCCAGTACTTC.

There are a few counts of this clonotype. The chain joins TRBV7-8 to TRBJ1-1; TRBD1 matches 10 bases. The CDR3 is made up of 15 amino acids. In germline, CDR1 is SGHVS, CDR2 FQNEAQ. Trimming at V came to 3 bases and at J to 2 bases, leaving 3 bases not matched to a gene. The CDR3: CASSFPTGGNTEAFF. CDR3 DNA: TGTGCCAGCAGCTTTCCGACAGGGGGCAACACTGAAGCTTTCTTT.